The clone carrying this TCR beta chain was seen many times. Antigen: not known. This sample is drawn from a study of T-cell reconstitution after alpha-beta-depleted transplantation in children. J was trimmed by 14 bases and V by 1 base; bases with no gene match: 22. Germline V gives CDR1 DFQATT, CDR2 SNEGSKA (reference sequence). There are 17 residues in the CDR3. The library targeted TCRbeta and was prepared with unique molecular identifiers. TCRdb ran MiXCR on the PCR reads and lists one entry per CDR3 protein. The repertoire holds some 600,000 distinct CDR3 sequences, 10% to 15% seen once, with 2% to 2.5% in the top ten. Study-wide results and caveats: A year post-transplant, T-cell counts and diversity derived mostly from newly produced T cells. Expanded graft clones, several hundred of them, were reportedly the source of alpha-beta T cells about two months after transplant. Some patients' high day-60 TCRbeta diversity was attributed to recipient cells surviving conditioning.

This clonotype was sampled from a male patient younger than 18 who had a stem cell transplant for acute myeloid leukemia, so the T cells may come from the graft donor. This chain links TRBV20-1 with TRBJ2-1, with 8 bases fitting TRBD2. The sample was PBMCs, mostly from graft donor cells, taken 360 days after TCRalphabeta/CD19-depleted stem cell transplant. The CDR3 loop reads CSARVPTAATSVAIKFF. The CDR3 DNA reads TGCAGTGCTAGAGTCCCGACAGCAGCGACTAGCGTTGCAATAAAGTTCTTC.